The next 10 T cell receptor beta chains were all read from a single sample in a study of blood T cell repertoires in COVID-19. Repertoires were generated with immunoSEQ multiplex PCR, while TCRdb's copy carries only in-frame clones and drops some. This sample has a few hundred thousand clones, with about 91% found just once. The sample was peripheral blood. The source is a person under 35 with COVID-19, enrolled during active disease.

The chain has TRBV5-1 and TRBJ1-1; possible D gene TRBD1, 6 bases. V was pared by 3 bases and J by 4 bases, with 25 bases between. Looked up from germline, CDR1 is SGHRS and CDR2 is YFSETQ. The CDR3 consists of 18 residues. The CDR3 region is CASSSTQGVLGDSTEAFF. The CDR3 DNA is TGCGCCAGCAGCTCCACACAGGGCGTTTTAGGTGATAGCACTGAAGCTTTCTTT.

V is TRBV29-1 and J is TRBJ2-3; possibly TRBD2 for D (6 bases). This CDR3 comprises 15 residues. Germline values: CDR1 SQVTM, CDR2 ANQGSEA. V was shortened by 4 bases and J by 3 bases, with 17 bases between the two germline ends. The CDR3 nucleotides are TGCAGCGTTGGTAGAGAAGGAGGGGTTACAGATACGCAGTATTTT. It translates to CSVGREGGVTDTQYF.

This clone is a singleton in its sample. The chain has TRBV29-1 and TRBJ2-7, with 7 bases matching TRBD1. J lost 7 bases, V lost 3 bases, and 9 bases had no gene match. In germline, CDR1 is SQVTM, CDR2 ANQGSEA. The CDR3 contains 13 residues. CDR3 sequence: CSVDHRGVGEQYF. The CDR3 DNA sequence: TGCAGCGTTGACCACAGGGGAGTGGGTGAGCAGTACTTC.

As concerns this clone: One end of the junction varies from germline; a read error may be responsible. This rearrangement joins TRBV28 to TRBJ1-4; TRBD1 is a possible D gene (6 bases). The CDR3 runs 13 residues. Per the germline V gene, CDR1 is MDHEN and CDR2 is SYDVKM. CDR3 in DNA: TGTGCCAGCAGTGCAGGGGAGGGGAATAGTCCGATTTTT. This gives the protein CASSAGEGNSPIF.

The V call is TRBV5-6, the J call TRBJ2-3; tentatively, D is TRBD2 (5 bases). The V gene's germline CDR1 is SGHDT and CDR2 YYEEEE. V lost 4 bases and J lost 3, with 15 bases in between. The CDR3 runs 15 residues. DNA for the CDR3: TGTGCCAGCAGCCGCGCGGGTGTGGAAACAGATACGCAGTATTTT. This translates into CASSRAGVETDTQYF.

The V gene is TRBV27, the J gene TRBJ2-1, with a tentative D call TRBD1 (6 bases). The germline V gene encodes CDR1 MNHEY and CDR2 SMNVEV (reference sequence). Trimming stripped 3 bases from V and 7 bases from J, with 13 bases between. The CDR3 has 14 amino acids. CDR3 nucleotide sequence: TGTGCCAGCAGTTTTTCCCAACAGGGTAATGAGCAGTTCTTC. This translates into CASSFSQQGNEQFF.

J is TRBJ2-1 and V is TRBV27; tentatively, D is TRBD2 (6 bases). Per germline, CDR1 MNHEY and CDR2 SMNVEV (reference sequence). This CDR3 comprises 13 residues. The ends were cut back, 6 bases at V and 12 bases at J, with 18 bases in the middle. The CDR3: CASSLSGSFGQFF. The CDR3 DNA is TGTGCCAGCAGCCTATCCGGGAGCTTCGGGCAGTTCTTC.

The gene calls are TRBV29-1 and TRBJ1-2; unclear D gene. V was trimmed by 8 bases and J by 1 base, leaving 11 bases between them. The CDR3 covers 12 residues. Germline V lookup: CDR1 SQVTM, CDR2 ANQGSEA. The CDR3 sequence: CSLWAFNYGYTF. In nucleotides, the CDR3 is TGCAGCCTTTGGGCCTTTAACTATGGCTACACCTTC.

For the CDR3, the DNA is TGTGCCAGCAGTTACGAGCGGGGCTCACCCCTCCACTTT. This gives the protein CASSYERGSPLHF. This chain links TRBV6-5 with TRBJ1-6; TRBD1 might be the D (5 bases). Germline CDR1 MNHEY, CDR2 SVGAGI. This CDR3 is 13 amino acids long. Trimming took off 2 bases at V and 10 bases at J, with 9 bases between the two ends.

DNA for the CDR3: TGTGCCAGCACCACGGGACAGGGCGAGTCCCGACGGCAGTACTTC. This translates into CASTTGQGESRRQYF. The V and J genes are TRBV6-5 and TRBJ2-7, with TRBD1 identical over 9 bases. Trimming removed 7 bases from V and 9 bases from J; junction bases left unmatched: 16. The CDR3 is 15 residues long. Germline V gene sequence: CDR1 MNHEY, CDR2 SVGAGI.